A selection of T cell receptor beta chains follows, all from one sample in a study of T cells in Graves' hyperthyroidism and ophthalmopathy. TCRdb re-called the multiplex PCR reads through MiXCR, storing one row per CDR3 protein. The table has 400,000 to 550,000 distinct CDR3 sequences, 14% seen once; the top ten hold 17%. The sample was blood. The receptors here all came from a young woman with Graves' hyperthyroidism. Each CDR3 is given without its conserved first and last residue. Each record gives: D gene, CDR3 length, J gene, V gene, CDR3 protein. The D gene is left open where the match is weak.

>TRBD2|11|TRBJ2-1|TRBV29-1
SASGRVGNEQF
>TRBD1|13|TRBJ2-5|TRBV11-1
ASSMTGGEWETQY
>NA|13|TRBJ1-1|TRBV12-3/TRBV12-4
ASSYTGQADTEAF
>TRBD1|13|TRBJ1-3|TRBV28
ASSLDRVSGNTIY
>TRBD1|16|TRBJ1-1|TRBV12-3/TRBV12-4
ASSYTHRDRVLETEAF
>NA|13|TRBJ1-2|TRBV6-1
ASSRSGTSSDGYT
>TRBD2|13|TRBJ2-1|TRBV7-2
ASSQAGGPVYEQF
>NA|10|TRBJ1-1|TRBV11-1
ASSLAPGGCF
>NA|12|TRBJ1-3|TRBV6-1
ASRSVLSGNTIY
>NA|10|TRBJ1-1|TRBV4-1
ASSQGDRWAF
>NA|12|TRBJ2-7|TRBV30
AWSIRVTSYEQY
>NA|13|TRBJ1-1|TRBV4-1
ASSQSPWGGTEAF
>TRBD2|17|TRBJ2-1|TRBV29-1
SAWGRGKSGGRQYNEQF
>NA|13|TRBJ1-2|TRBV9
ASSVYGGFNYGYT
>NA|15|TRBJ1-3|TRBV9
ASTIGAGGPAGNTIY
>TRBD1|13|TRBJ1-1|TRBV5-1
ASEVGHRGSTEAF
>NA|14|TRBJ1-2|TRBV6-1
ASRKDRDIYNYGYT
>NA|11|TRBJ1-1|TRBV7-2
ASSPRVRREAF
>NA|12|TRBJ1-1|TRBV2
ASIKGGVNTEAF
>TRBD1|11|TRBJ1-2|TRBV27
ASSFRDSYGYT
>TRBD2|17|TRBJ2-1|TRBV4-2
ASSQDTTSGSSSYNEQF
>NA|12|TRBJ2-1|TRBV27
ASHRRDGYNEQF
>NA|12|TRBJ2-1|TRBV7-9
ASSPALDDNEQF
>TRBD1|14|TRBJ1-2|TRBV6-2/TRBV6-3
ASSYPPGQGVGGYT
>TRBD1|14|TRBJ2-2|TRBV5-1
ASSLVAGGATGELF
>TRBD2|14|TRBJ2-5|TRBV7-8
ASTPRGAGAQETQY
>NA|10|TRBJ2-4|TRBV20-1
STEVPKNIQY
>TRBD2|16|TRBJ2-3|TRBV6-5
ASSYRRGLAASTDTQY
>NA|14|TRBJ1-4|TRBV4-1
ASSGREPATNEKLF
>NA|14|TRBJ2-3|TRBV5-1
ASSLARRGRTDTQY
>TRBD2|14|TRBJ2-5|TRBV5-1
ASSRPLAGVQETQY
>TRBD1|15|TRBJ1-2|TRBV6-5
ASSYSEGGAGSYGYT
>NA|13|TRBJ1-5|TRBV5-6
TSSLDGESNQPQH
>TRBD1|15|TRBJ2-2|TRBV7-3
ASSLTGTGTNTGELF
>NA|13|TRBJ1-1|TRBV24-1
ATSDPYRVSTEAF
>NA|13|TRBJ1-5|TRBV12-3/TRBV12-4
ASSLAGGRNQPQH
>TRBD2|15|TRBJ2-2|TRBV7-3
ASSSTGSGRASGELF
>NA|10|TRBJ2-5|TRBV29-1
SVGQGQETQY
>NA|12|TRBJ2-7|TRBV9
ASSVGTDSYGQY
>TRBD1|13|TRBJ2-2|TRBV11-2
ASSTYRGNTGELF
>TRBD2|12|TRBJ2-5|TRBV5-1
ATTKAGAAETQY
>NA|12|TRBJ2-1|TRBV27
ASSFSDTYNEQF